The 3 T cell receptor beta chains reported below all come from one sample, sequenced in a study of T cells in Graves' hyperthyroidism and ophthalmopathy. RNA transcripts provided the source from which TCR beta CDR3 regions were amplified. First-round RT-PCR targeting the TCR CDR3 was performed with the HTBI primer set. A single record per CDR3 protein comes from TCRdb applying MiXCR to the multiplex PCR reads. The sample records around 540,000 distinct CDR3 sequences, about 45% being singletons. The sample comprised peripheral blood or thyroid tissue (not recorded which). The origin of the receptors is a woman aged 18-35 years with Graves' hyperthyroidism.

This clonotype was picked up a small number of times. This sequence joins TRBV15 and TRBJ2-6, with TRBD1 identical over 8 bases. The CDR3 is made up of 14 amino acids. Germline CDR1 is LNHNV and CDR2 is YYDKDF (reference sequence). V lost 3 bases and J lost 10; bases outside the gene matches: 5. The CDR3 DNA sequence: TGTGCCACCAGCAGCCCGACAGGGGTGAACGTCCTGACTTTC. Translated: CATSSPTGVNVLTF.

The gene calls are TRBV11-2 and TRBJ2-2; TRBD2 agrees at 9 bases. Trimming removed 10 bases from V and 2 bases from J; junction bases left unmatched: 2. This CDR3 has 13 residues. Germline CDR1 is SGHAT and CDR2 is FQNNGV. The CDR3 region is CANSGGNTGELFF. CDR3 in DNA: TGTGCCAATAGCGGGGGAAACACCGGGGAGCTGTTTTTT.

This clonotype was seen ten or more times. V and J are TRBV24-1 and TRBJ1-3, with TRBD1 matching over 7 bases. J lost 0 bases, V lost 3 bases, and 1 base had no gene match. Germline values: CDR1 KGHDR, CDR2 SFDVKD. The CDR3 runs to 15 residues. The CDR3 DNA reads TGTGCCACCAGTGATACAGGGGACTCTGGAAACACCATATATTTT. It is translated as CATSDTGDSGNTIYF.